This TCR beta chain was identified during a study of cytomegalovirus exposure and HLA in healthy donors. The CDR3 has 15 amino acids. From germline, CDR1 is MNHEY and CDR2 SMNVEV (reference sequence). Trimming stripped 3 bases from V and 3 bases from J, with 14 bases between. 60 Vbeta and 13 Jbeta primers were used in PCR. Clones were read by immunoSEQ multiplex PCR, and TCRdb kept only the in-frame ones, dropping some. The data show about 210,000 clones, around nine tenths seen once. The source of this sequence is a woman in her thirties in good health and CMV-seronegative. The sequencing input was PBMCs. The chain uses TRBV27 and TRBJ1-2, with D perhaps TRBD1 (5 bases). The CDR3 here is CASSLTLEGYYGYTF. The CDR3 DNA is TGTGCCAGCAGTTTGACTTTGGAGGGGTACTATGGCTACACCTTC.